The source of this TCR beta chain is a study of T-cell memory formation after mild COVID-19. This clonotype was seen only a few times. Trimming removed 4 bases from V and 4 bases from J; junction bases left unmatched: 5. CDR3 length: 14 residues. MiXCR, run by TCRdb on the 5' RACE reads, gives a single entry per CDR3 protein. In the table there are about 140,000 distinct CDR3 sequences, 13% to 15% of which are singletons. This TCR derives from an adult woman who had mild COVID-19 (a few samples of this study predate the infection). Cell type and time point are not known. Sequences were obtained from PBMCs or a T cell subset sorted from them (not recorded which). V is TRBV12-3 or TRBV12-4 and J is TRBJ1-1; 8 bases are shared with TRBD1. CDR3 protein: CASSSDRVGTEAFF. CDR3 coding DNA: TGTGCCAGCAGTTCGGACAGGGTAGGCACTGAAGCTTTCTTT.